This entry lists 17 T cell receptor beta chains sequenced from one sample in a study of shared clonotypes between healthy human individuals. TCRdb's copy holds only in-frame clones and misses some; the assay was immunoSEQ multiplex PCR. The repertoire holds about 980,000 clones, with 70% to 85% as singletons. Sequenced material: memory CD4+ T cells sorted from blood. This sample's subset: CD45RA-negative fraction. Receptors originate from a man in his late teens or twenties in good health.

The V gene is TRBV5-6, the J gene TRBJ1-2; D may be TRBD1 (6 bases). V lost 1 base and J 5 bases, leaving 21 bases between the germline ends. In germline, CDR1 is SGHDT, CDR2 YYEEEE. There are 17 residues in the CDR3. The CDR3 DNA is TGTGCCAGCAGCTTGAGGGGCCGGAGGGACACGCTATATGGCTACACCTTC. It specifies CASSLRGRRDTLYGYTF.

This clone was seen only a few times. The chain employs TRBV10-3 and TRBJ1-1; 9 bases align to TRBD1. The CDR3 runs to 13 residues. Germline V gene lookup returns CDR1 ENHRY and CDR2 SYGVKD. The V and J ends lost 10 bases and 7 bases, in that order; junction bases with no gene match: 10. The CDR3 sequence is CATRDREEGEAFF. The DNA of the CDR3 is TGTGCCACTAGGGACAGGGAAGAGGGTGAAGCTTTCTTT.

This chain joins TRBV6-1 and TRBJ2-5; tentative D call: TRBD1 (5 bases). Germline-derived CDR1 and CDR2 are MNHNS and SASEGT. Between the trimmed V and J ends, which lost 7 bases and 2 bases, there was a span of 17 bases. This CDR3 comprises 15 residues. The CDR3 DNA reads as TGTGCCAGCATCGTAGACTCAGGGATACAAGAGACCCAGTACTTC. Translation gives CASIVDSGIQETQYF.

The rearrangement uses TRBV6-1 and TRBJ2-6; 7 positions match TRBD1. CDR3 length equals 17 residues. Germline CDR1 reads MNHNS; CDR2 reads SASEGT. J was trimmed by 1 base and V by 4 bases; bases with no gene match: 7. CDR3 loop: CASSVEGASSGANVLTF. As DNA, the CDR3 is TGTGCCAGCAGTGTAGAGGGGGCGAGTTCTGGGGCCAACGTCCTGACTTTC.

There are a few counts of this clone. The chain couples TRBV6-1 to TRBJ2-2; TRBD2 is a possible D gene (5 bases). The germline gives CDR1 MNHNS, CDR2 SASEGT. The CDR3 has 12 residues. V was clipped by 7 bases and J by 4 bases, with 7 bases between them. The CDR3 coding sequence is TGTGCCAGCAACCGGGGCACCGGGGAGCTGTTTTTT. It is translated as CASNRGTGELFF.

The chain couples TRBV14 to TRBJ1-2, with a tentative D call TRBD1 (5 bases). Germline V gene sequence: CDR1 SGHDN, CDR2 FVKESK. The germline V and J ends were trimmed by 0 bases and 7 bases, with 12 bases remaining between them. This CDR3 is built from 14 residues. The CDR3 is CASSQEPGRGGYTF. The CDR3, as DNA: TGTGCCAGCAGCCAAGAGCCGGGAAGGGGTGGCTACACCTTC.

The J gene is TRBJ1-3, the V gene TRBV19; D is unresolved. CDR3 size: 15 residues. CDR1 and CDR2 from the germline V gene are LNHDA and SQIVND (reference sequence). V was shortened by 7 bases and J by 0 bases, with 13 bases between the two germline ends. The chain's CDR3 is CASTQRLISGNTIYF. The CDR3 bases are TGTGCCAGTACCCAAAGACTGATCTCTGGAAACACCATATATTTT.

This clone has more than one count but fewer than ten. CDR3 sequence: CASSPRLGANVLTF. The CDR3 DNA sequence: TGCGCCAGCAGCCCCCGCCTTGGGGCCAACGTCCTGACTTTC. The chain is built from TRBV5-1 and TRBJ2-6; D unresolved. V was shortened by 4 bases and J by 3 bases, with 8 bases between the two germline ends. The CDR3 consists of 14 residues. Germline values: CDR1 SGHRS, CDR2 YFSETQ.

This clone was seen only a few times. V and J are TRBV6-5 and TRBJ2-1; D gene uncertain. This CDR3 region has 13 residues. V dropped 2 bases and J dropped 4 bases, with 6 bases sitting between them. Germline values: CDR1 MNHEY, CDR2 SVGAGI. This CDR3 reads CASSYDAYNEQFF. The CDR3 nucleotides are TGTGCCAGCAGTTACGACGCTTACAATGAGCAGTTCTTC.

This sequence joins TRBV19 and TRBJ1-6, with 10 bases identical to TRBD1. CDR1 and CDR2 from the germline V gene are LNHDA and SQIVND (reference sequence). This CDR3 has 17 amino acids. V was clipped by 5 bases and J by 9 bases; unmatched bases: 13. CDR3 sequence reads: CASSVLFGQGGISPLHF. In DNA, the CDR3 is TGTGCCAGTAGTGTCCTATTTGGACAGGGGGGAATTTCACCCCTCCACTTT.

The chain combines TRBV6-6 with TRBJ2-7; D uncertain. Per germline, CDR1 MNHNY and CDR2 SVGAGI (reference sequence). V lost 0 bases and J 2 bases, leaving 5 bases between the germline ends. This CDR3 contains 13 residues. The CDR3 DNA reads TGTGCCAGCAGTTACTCCAGGACCTACGAGCAGTACTTC. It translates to CASSYSRTYEQYF.

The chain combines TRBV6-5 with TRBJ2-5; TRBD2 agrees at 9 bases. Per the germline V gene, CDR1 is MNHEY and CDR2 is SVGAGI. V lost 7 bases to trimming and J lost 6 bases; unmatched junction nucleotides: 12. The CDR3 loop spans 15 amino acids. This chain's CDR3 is CASTGADAGGKTQYF. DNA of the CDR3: TGTGCCAGCACGGGGGCCGATGCGGGAGGGAAGACCCAGTACTTC.

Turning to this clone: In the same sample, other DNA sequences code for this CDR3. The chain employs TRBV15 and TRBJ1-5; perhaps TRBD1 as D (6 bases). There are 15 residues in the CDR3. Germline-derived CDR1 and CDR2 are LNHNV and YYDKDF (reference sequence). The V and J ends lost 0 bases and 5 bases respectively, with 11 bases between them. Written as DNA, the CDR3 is TGTGCCACCAGCAGAGACAGGGGAGGTTATCAGCCCCAGCATTTT. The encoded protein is CATSRDRGGYQPQHF.

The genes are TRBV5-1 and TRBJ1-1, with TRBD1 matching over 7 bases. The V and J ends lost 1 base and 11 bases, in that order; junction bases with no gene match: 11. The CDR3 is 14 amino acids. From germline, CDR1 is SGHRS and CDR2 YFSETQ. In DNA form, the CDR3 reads TGCGCCAGCAGCTTGCAGGGGGGCCAGGGGACTGCTTTCTTT. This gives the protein CASSLQGGQGTAFF.

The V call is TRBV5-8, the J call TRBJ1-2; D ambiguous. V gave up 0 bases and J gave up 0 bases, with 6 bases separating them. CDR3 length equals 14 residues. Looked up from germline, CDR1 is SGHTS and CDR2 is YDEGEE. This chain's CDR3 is CASSLGNSNYGYTF. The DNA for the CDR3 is TGTGCCAGCAGCTTGGGGAACTCTAACTATGGCTACACCTTC. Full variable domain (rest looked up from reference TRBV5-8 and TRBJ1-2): EAGVTQSPTHLIKTRGQQATLRCSPISGHTSVYWYQQALGLGLQFLLWYDEGEERNRGNFPPRFSGRQFPNYSSELNVNALELEDSALYLCASSLGNSNYGYTFGSGTRLTVV.

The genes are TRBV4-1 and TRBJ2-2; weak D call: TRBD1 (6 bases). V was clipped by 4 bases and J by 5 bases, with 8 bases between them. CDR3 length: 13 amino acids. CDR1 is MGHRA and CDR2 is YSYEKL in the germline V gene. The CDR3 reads CASSLQGTGELFF. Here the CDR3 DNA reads TGCGCCAGCAGCCTACAGGGAACCGGGGAGCTGTTTTTT.

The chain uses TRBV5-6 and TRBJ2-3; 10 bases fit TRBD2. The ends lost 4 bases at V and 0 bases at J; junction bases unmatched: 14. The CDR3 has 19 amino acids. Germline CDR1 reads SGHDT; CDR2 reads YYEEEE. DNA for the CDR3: TGTGCCAGCAGCAAAATCCTAGCGGGGGCGCACCCAAGCACAGATACGCAGTATTTT. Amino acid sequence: CASSKILAGAHPSTDTQYF. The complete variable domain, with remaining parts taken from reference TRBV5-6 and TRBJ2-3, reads DAGVTQSPTHLIKTRGQQVTLRCSPKSGHDTVSWYQQALGQGPQFIFQYYEEEERQRGNFPDRFSGHQFPNYSSELNVNALLLGDSALYLCASSKILAGAHPSTDTQYFGPGTRLTVL.